The rows below give T cell receptor beta chains drawn from one sample of a study of post-analysis software for immune sequencing data. TCRdb itself ran the PCR reads through MiXCR, one entry per CDR3 protein. This table has hundreds of thousands of distinct CDR3 sequences, less than 35% appearing once. Sequencing input: blood. All receptors come from a girl between 10 and 17 years old with multiple sclerosis. Both conserved end residues are part of each CDR3. A D gene is named only where the DNA matches it firmly. Clone size is stated in some rows and not others, as once, few, many or a class when expanded.

size | D | J | V | DNA | CDR3
few | TRBD1 | TRBJ2-5 | TRBV13 | TGTGCCAGCAGCTTAAGGGGGCCGAAGGAGACCCAGTACTTC | CASSLRGPKETQYF
few | NA | TRBJ2-1 | TRBV27 | TGTGCCAGCAGTTTATTTCCAGGATCCTACAATGAGCAGTTCTTC | CASSLFPGSYNEQFF
few | NA | TRBJ2-7 | TRBV7-2 | TGTGCCAGCAGCTTAGGAGTGGCAGGGAGCCTCTCCTACGAGCAGTACTTC | CASSLGVAGSLSYEQYF
NA | NA | TRBJ2-2 | TRBV4-1 | TGCGCCAGCAGCCCTAGAGGGGGGGCGACCGGGGAGCTGTTTTTT | CASSPRGGATGELFF
few | TRBD2 | TRBJ2-1 | TRBV14 | TGTGCCAGCAGCGGTCGCGGGACTAGCTCCTACAATGAGCAGTTCTTC | CASSGRGTSSYNEQFF
NA | NA | TRBJ2-5 | TRBV27 | TGTGCCAGCAATTTCGAAGGACAGCAGTACTTC | CASNFEGQQYF
once | TRBD1 | TRBJ2-1 | TRBV24-1 | TGTGCCACCAGTCGGGGACAGAACTACAATGGGCAGTTCTTC | CATSRGQNYNGQFF
many | NA | TRBJ2-6 | TRBV6-5 | TGTGCCAGCAGTTACTGGCAGCACTCTGGGGCCAACGTCCTGACTTTC | CASSYWQHSGANVLTF
NA | NA | TRBJ2-1 | TRBV6-1 | TGTGCCAGCAGTGGGAGCGAGGGCTCCTACAATGAGCAGTTCTTC | CASSGSEGSYNEQFF
few | NA | TRBJ2-6 | TRBV6-1 | TGTGCCAGCAGTGGGGTCCGCTCTGGGGCCAACGTCCTGACTTTC | CASSGVRSGANVLTF
few | NA | TRBJ2-5 | TRBV4-1 | TGCGCCAGCAGCCCAAACGGAGAGACCCAGTACTTC | CASSPNGETQYF
NA | TRBD2 | TRBJ2-1 | TRBV5-8 | TGTGCCAGCATTAGACTAGCGGCCAATGAGCAGTTCTTC | CASIRLAANEQFF
NA | TRBD2 | TRBJ2-1 | TRBV11-2 | TGTGCCAGCAGCGCAATAGCGGGGGCTCCCCCCTACAATGAGCAGTTCTTC | CASSAIAGAPPYNEQFF
NA | NA | TRBJ2-7 | TRBV29-1 | TGCAGCGTTGAAGGGGAGACCCCCTACGAGCAGTACTTC | CSVEGETPYEQYF
many | NA | TRBJ1-2 | TRBV6-5 | TGTGCCAGCATCGGAACAGGGCTCCACTATGGCTACACCTTC | CASIGTGLHYGYTF
NA | NA | TRBJ2-7 | TRBV21-1 | TGTGCCAGCAGCAAAGGGTTGGCGCAACCGTTCTACGAGCAGTACTTC | CASSKGLAQPFYEQYF
NA | NA | TRBJ2-5 | TRBV7-2 | TGTGCCAGCAGCTTAGGGTTCAGCCAAGAGACCCAGTACTTC | CASSLGFSQETQYF
NA | NA | TRBJ2-5 | TRBV11-2 | TGTGCCAGCAGCGTGAGGGGATTAGAAGAGACCCAGTACTTC | CASSVRGLEETQYF
NA | TRBD2 | TRBJ2-1 | TRBV24-1 | TGTGCCACCAGGGCAGCGGGAGGATGGGCGAATGAGCAGTTCTTC | CATRAAGGWANEQFF